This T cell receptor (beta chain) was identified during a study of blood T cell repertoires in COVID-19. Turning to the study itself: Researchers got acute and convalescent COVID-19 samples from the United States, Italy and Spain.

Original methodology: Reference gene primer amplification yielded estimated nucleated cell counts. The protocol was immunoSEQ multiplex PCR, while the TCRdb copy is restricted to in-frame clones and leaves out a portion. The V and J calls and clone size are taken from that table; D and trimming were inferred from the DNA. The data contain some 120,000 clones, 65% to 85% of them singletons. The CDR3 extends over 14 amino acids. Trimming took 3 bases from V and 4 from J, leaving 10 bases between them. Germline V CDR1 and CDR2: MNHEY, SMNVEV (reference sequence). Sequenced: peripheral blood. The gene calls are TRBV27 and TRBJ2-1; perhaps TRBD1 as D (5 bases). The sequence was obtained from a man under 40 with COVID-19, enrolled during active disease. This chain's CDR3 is CASSFFQGYNEQFF. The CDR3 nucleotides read TGTGCCAGCAGTTTTTTTCAGGGATACAATGAGCAGTTCTTC.